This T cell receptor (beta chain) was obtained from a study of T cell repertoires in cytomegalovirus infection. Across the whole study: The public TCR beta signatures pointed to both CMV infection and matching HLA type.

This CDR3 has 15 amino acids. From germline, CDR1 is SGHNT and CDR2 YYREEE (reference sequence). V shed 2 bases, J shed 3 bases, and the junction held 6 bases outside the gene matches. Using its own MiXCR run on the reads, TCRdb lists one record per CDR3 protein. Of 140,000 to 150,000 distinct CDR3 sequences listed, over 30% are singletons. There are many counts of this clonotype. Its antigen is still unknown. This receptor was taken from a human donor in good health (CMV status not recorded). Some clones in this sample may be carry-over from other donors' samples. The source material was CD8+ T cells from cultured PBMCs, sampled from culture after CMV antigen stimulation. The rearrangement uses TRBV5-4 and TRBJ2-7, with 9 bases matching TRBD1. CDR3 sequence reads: CASSFPTGGIYEQYF. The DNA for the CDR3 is TGTGCCAGCAGCTTCCCGACAGGGGGGATCTACGAGCAGTACTTC.